This note documents a single T cell receptor (beta chain) sequence. This clone's antigen is unknown. A junction end diverges from the germline sequence, so it may reflect a read error. Receptor amplification or capture employed the immunoSEQ multiplex PCR assay. The multiplex PCR relied on a mix of 60 forward primers for TCR Vbeta segments and 13 reverse primers for TCR Jbeta segments. Amplification of the CDR3 region of rearranged TCR beta genes was performed with a multiplex PCR assay on genomic DNA. The Illumina HiSeq System was used to sequence the amplified TCR beta libraries as 87-base-pair reads. The authors' pipeline ran thus. A later analysis counted about 76 million unique TCR beta chains across the 650 to 800 repertoires, and roughly 9.9 million of these chains were shared by at least two donors. A nearest-neighbor algorithm error-corrected the raw reads and collapsed the reads into unique sequences, merging closely related sequences to remove PCR and sequencing errors. Alignment of CDR3 sequences to IMGT reference sequences was used to assign V, D and J gene segments. For a sequence to be retained, a match of at least six nucleotides to both a V gene segment and a J gene segment was required. Rearrangements were classified as productive when the CDR3 lacked stop codons and remained in frame with V and J, and all other rearrangements were classified as non-productive. Following IMGT convention, CDR3 was defined as the stretch from the second conserved V-encoded cysteine to the conserved J-encoded phenylalanine. The earlier analysis of 500 to 750 of the donors excluded any sequence lacking an unambiguous match to a single V gene segment. In an earlier analysis of 587 of the donors, a V segment was called functional when productive rearrangements were above 56.7%, and segregating when the standard deviation between donors exceeded 5%. To diagnose cytomegalovirus status from the catalog of TCR beta chain sequences, a statistical classification framework was built. V and J gene assignment, in a later analysis, came from comparing TCR nucleotide sequences with IMGT/GENE-DB human TR gene sequences. In a later analysis, CDR3 sequences and most-parsimonious VDJ recombination scenarios were assigned using the TCRdist pipeline. In a later analysis, each TCR beta chain was defined by its CDR3 amino acid sequence together with its V-gene family, and reads lacking a unique V-gene family were excluded. As a way to deal with suspected cross-contamination and a sequencing artifact, a later analysis dropped 592 nucleotide sequences that were highly shared and had low generation probability. In a later analysis, a clonal expansion index for each public chain was calculated from normalized within-repertoire ranks of inferred template counts. In a later analysis, generation probabilities were computed with a VDJ recombination model fitted to out-of-frame rearrangements, and the resulting probabilities were checked against IGoR. In a later analysis, TCR-TCR, TCR-HLA and TCR-CMV co-occurrence was scored with hypergeometric tests, and a repertoire-size bias correction was applied to TCR pairs. False discovery rates were estimated in a later analysis by permuting HLA or CMV assignments 20 times. In a later analysis, co-occurring TCRs were grouped with DBSCAN, and TCRdist sequence similarity was added when clustering was performed within HLA-allele-positive subsets. Repertoires with fewer than 30,000 or more than 120,000 public chains, plus five repertoires with anomalous nucleotide sharing, were excluded from co-occurrence clustering. Sourced from immuneACCESS, this table was stored by TCRdb with only in-frame sequences that have V and J called. A share of the clones is absent; for the studies checked, an unresolved V gene accounts for under half, and the remainder has no known explanation. The DNA was the basis for D and trimming; V, J and clone size are from that table. In all, the sample holds approximately 160,000 clones, and around 80% of those were seen once. The ten largest clones represent more than 1.3% of the sample.

The data originate from a study of cytomegalovirus exposure and HLA in healthy donors (dated by TCRdb to the late 2010s). Background for the entire study: An earlier analysis of some 600 of the donors reported 276 Gb of sequence data and 90 million to 120 million unique TCR beta sequences obtained from about 180 million T cells. All discovery cohort repertoires had been generated on a single sequencing platform. In a later genetic analysis, genome-wide SNP genotypes for about 55% of the roughly 700 donors were used, and that subset was treated as a discovery cohort. Typing coverage differed by locus: A, B, C, DRB1 and DQB1 were typed in about 629-640 donors, DQA1 in 522, DPA1 in nearly 610, and DPB1 in about 450. Approximately 300 gigabases of sequencing data and around 85 million unique TCR sequences made up an early release that covered several hundred HLA-typed donors. A later analysis re-examined previously published TCR beta repertoires from about 670 donors and added high-resolution HLA genotyping to investigate patterns of TCR occurrence. Of the 300 to 500 genotyped donors, 65% to 90% were placed in the genetic ancestry cluster associated with self-reported Caucasian donors. Class I and class II HLA loci were covered by the typing at four-digit resolution. The study aimed to test whether cataloging public T cell receptors could reveal signatures of past pathogen exposure. Among some 410 genotyped donors of the cohort, an average of roughly 230,000 unique TCR beta nucleotide sequences was sequenced per donor, of which about 18% were non-productive. Rather than using new phenotypic data, the later analysis identified candidate immune exposures from TCR beta sequences and from how often those sequences occurred across donors. Donor age, sex, ethnicity and CMV serostatus were collected together with the repertoire data. Because of strong linkage in the cohort, four or five DR-DQ haplotypes were treated as single units for association and clustering. Using immunosequencing, the study profiled T cell repertoires from around 670 subjects and related those repertoires to cytomegalovirus serostatus. A separate validation cohort of roughly 110 different subjects was used in addition to the 666-subject first cohort. The study combined high-throughput TCR immunosequencing, statistical association of individual TCRs with disease status, and machine learning to predict cytomegalovirus infection status. An earlier analysis of 500 to 650 of the donors applied high-throughput TCR beta sequencing to assess whether each TCR beta V gene segment acted as functional or pseudogenic. Beyond this particular receptor, the publication reports: Several of the top co-occurrence clusters appeared to be linked to parvovirus B19, influenza, CMV and Epstein-Barr virus, according to a later analysis. In a later genetic analysis, a missense DCLRE1C variant was associated with V-gene and J-gene trimming of TCR beta chains, and the association was replicated in an independent cohort. Presence/absence analyses assumed roughly uniform sequencing depth across donors, an assumption that may not hold. A later analysis found that HLA-associated TCR beta chains were more clonally expanded and had lower generation probabilities than equally common non-associated chains. This cohort had only TCR beta chains sequenced, and the lack of alpha or paired-chain data limited which features could be detected. The authors suggested that the approach could potentially be extended to other disease states and immunological phenotypes. In a later analysis, the rate of TCR association differed among HLA loci, with DRB1 alleles having the most associated TCRs and HLA-C alleles having the fewest. Across donors, most TCR sequences were observed very rarely, whereas some public TCRs were present in many individuals. Cytomegalovirus status was reported to be diagnosed by the classifier with high specificity and sensitivity in both the original and validation cohorts. In a later genetic analysis, fewer N-insertions in productive TCRs were reported among donors in an Asian-associated ancestry cluster than the roughly 700-donor mean. CMV serostatus was the only immune exposure information available for the cohort. In an earlier analysis of some 550 of the donors, most TCR beta V segments were observed in productive rearrangements about 90% or about 30% of the time, broadly matching IMGT annotations. Because HLA typing was unavailable for some donors at each locus, only the typed subset was used in association tests. In vitro tests confirmed that three of the cytomegalovirus-associated TCR beta chains recognize cytomegalovirus antigens. Linkage disequilibrium might explain the correlated functional status among segregating V segments, but an unknown experimental factor could not be excluded. In a later analysis, most CMV-associated TCR beta chains were found to appear HLA-restricted, with HLA associations seemingly driven largely by CMV exposure. Some IMGT-functional V segments, including TRBV6-2 and TRBV6-3, could not be told apart with the 87-base-pair reads, so those segments were excluded. Specific HLA alleles were associated with 15,000 to 20,000 TCR beta sequences at a false discovery rate of 0.05 in a later analysis. In the study, some 160 TCR beta chains were listed as associated with cytomegalovirus. A cluster of highly shared sequence variants was judged likely to represent a technical artifact of the sequencing pipeline. The earlier analysis of a few hundred of the donors excluded roughly 17 rarely observed V segments, including chromosome 9 orphons, because counts were too low. A further reported finding was that TCR beta sequences accurately predicted the HLA-A and HLA-B alleles for most subjects in the first cohort. When HLA alleles, especially DR and DQ, strongly co-occurred, TCR associations were difficult to assign to individual alleles.

CDR1 SEHNR and CDR2 FQNEAQ were looked up in the germline V gene (reference sequence). From cysteine to phenylalanine, the CDR3 is 15 amino acids long. The DNA shown is the 45-base CDR3, in frame from base 1. The cohort comprised around 700 healthy bone marrow donors. At the time of sampling, every cohort member was nominally healthy, though immune exposures that went unrecorded were likely present. The donor was CMV seropositive and was included in the group of 250 to 300 seropositive cohort members. Every donor gave a peripheral blood sample, and the peripheral blood mononuclear cells from that sample were used for TCR beta sequencing. The Qiagen DNeasy Blood Extraction Kit was used to extract genomic DNA from the blood cell samples.

The receptor was isolated from a girl between 5 and 17 years old in good health and CMV-seropositive. The sample was PBMCs. Recombination connected TRBV7-9 to TRBJ1-4; TRBD1 lines up with 8 middle nucleotides. The nucleotide sequence is given as TGTTCCAGCAGCTTAATGGGCCAGGGGGCTGAAAAACTGTTTTTT. Its protein product is CSSSLMGQGAEKLFF.